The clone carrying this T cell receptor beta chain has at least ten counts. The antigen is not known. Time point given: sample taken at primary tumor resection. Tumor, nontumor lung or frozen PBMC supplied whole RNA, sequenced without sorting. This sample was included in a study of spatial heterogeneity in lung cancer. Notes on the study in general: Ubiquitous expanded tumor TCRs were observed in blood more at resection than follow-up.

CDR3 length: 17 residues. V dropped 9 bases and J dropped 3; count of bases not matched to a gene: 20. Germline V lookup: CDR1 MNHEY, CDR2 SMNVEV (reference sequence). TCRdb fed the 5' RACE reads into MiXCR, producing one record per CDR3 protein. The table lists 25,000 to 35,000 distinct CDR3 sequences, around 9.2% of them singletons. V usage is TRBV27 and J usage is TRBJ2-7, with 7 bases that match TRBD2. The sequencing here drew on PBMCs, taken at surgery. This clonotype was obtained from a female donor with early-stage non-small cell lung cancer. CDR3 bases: TGTGCCAGTCAGGGCCTAGACGACCTGGGGACTAACTACGAGCAGTACTTC. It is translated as CASQGLDDLGTNYEQYF.